The rows below give T cell receptor beta chains drawn from one sample of a study of identical twins. TCRdb reanalysed the 5' RACE reads using MiXCR and keeps one entry per CDR3 protein. The table includes 650,000 to 800,000 distinct CDR3 sequences, approximately 9% detected once. These data also featured in a second study, about yellow fever vaccine responses in identical twins.

Material: PBMCs. These TCRs come from a woman in her late teens or twenties in good health. Both conserved end residues are part of each CDR3. The D gene is left open where the match is weak. For some rows the clone size is stated as once, few or many, or as a class when expanded; others skip it.

V gene: TRBV20-1
D gene: TRBD1
J gene: TRBJ2-7
clone size: few
CDR3 protein: CSAVTGASSYEQYF
CDR3 DNA: TGCAGTGCTGTTACAGGGGCCAGCTCCTACGAGCAGTACTTC

V gene: TRBV28
D gene: TRBD1
J gene: TRBJ2-1
clone size: many
CDR3 protein: CASKISGQGAHEQFF
CDR3 DNA: TGTGCCAGCAAGATCTCGGGACAGGGGGCCCATGAGCAGTTCTTC

V gene: TRBV12-3/TRBV12-4
D gene: NA
J gene: TRBJ2-2
clone size: many
CDR3 protein: CASSQGGRDTGELFF
CDR3 DNA: TGTGCCAGCAGTCAGGGGGGTCGGGACACCGGGGAGCTGTTTTTT

V gene: TRBV12-3/TRBV12-4
D gene: TRBD2
J gene: TRBJ2-3
clone size: many
CDR3 protein: CTCSPPGLAGPKPTDTQYF
CDR3 DNA: TGTACCTGCAGCCCTCCGGGACTAGCGGGCCCAAAGCCCACAGATACGCAGTATTTT

V gene: TRBV20-1
D gene: NA
J gene: TRBJ2-5
clone size: NA
CDR3 protein: CSARDLGRQNQETQYF
CDR3 DNA: TGCAGTGCTAGAGATCTAGGTAGACAGAACCAAGAGACCCAGTACTTC

V gene: TRBV12-3/TRBV12-4
D gene: NA
J gene: TRBJ2-3
clone size: many
CDR3 protein: CASSLTGTDTQYF
CDR3 DNA: TGTGCCAGCAGTTTGACGGGGACAGATACGCAGTATTTT

V gene: TRBV6-1
D gene: TRBD2
J gene: TRBJ2-7
clone size: few
CDR3 protein: CATEREVAAYEQYF
CDR3 DNA: TGTGCCACTGAACGGGAGGTCGCCGCCTACGAGCAGTACTTC

V gene: TRBV7-8
D gene: TRBD2
J gene: TRBJ2-7
clone size: many
CDR3 protein: CASSLATSGTYEQYF
CDR3 DNA: TGTGCCAGCAGCTTAGCGACTAGCGGTACCTACGAGCAGTACTTC

V gene: TRBV7-9
D gene: NA
J gene: TRBJ1-2
clone size: few
CDR3 protein: CASSRDGLYGYTF
CDR3 DNA: TGTGCCAGCAGCCGGGACGGCCTATATGGCTACACCTTC

V gene: TRBV25-1
D gene: TRBD1
J gene: TRBJ2-7
clone size: many
CDR3 protein: CASSDPQGASYEQYF
CDR3 DNA: TGTGCCAGCAGTGATCCCCAGGGGGCCTCCTACGAGCAGTACTTC

V gene: TRBV11-2
D gene: TRBD2
J gene: TRBJ2-1
clone size: NA
CDR3 protein: CASSDVPGLVRHEQFF
CDR3 DNA: TGTGCCAGCAGCGACGTCCCGGGACTAGTTAGGCATGAGCAGTTCTTC

V gene: TRBV24-1
D gene: NA
J gene: TRBJ2-5
clone size: few
CDR3 protein: CATSAGDWTQYF
CDR3 DNA: TGTGCCACCAGTGCGGGGGATTGGACCCAGTACTTC

V gene: TRBV3-1
D gene: NA
J gene: TRBJ2-7
clone size: NA
CDR3 protein: CASSPGQEQYF
CDR3 DNA: TGTGCCAGCAGTCCGGGGCAGGAGCAGTACTTC

V gene: TRBV12-3/TRBV12-4
D gene: NA
J gene: TRBJ1-1
clone size: NA
CDR3 protein: CASAAGSGTEAFF
CDR3 DNA: TGTGCCTCTGCGGCGGGGAGCGGGACTGAAGCTTTCTTT

V gene: TRBV29-1
D gene: TRBD2
J gene: TRBJ2-1
clone size: many
CDR3 protein: CSVGAGDYNEQFF
CDR3 DNA: TGCAGCGTTGGAGCGGGGGATTACAATGAGCAGTTCTTC

V gene: TRBV7-9
D gene: NA
J gene: TRBJ1-4
clone size: many
CDR3 protein: CASSSDGTLGGKLFF
CDR3 DNA: TGTGCCAGCAGCTCAGACGGGACCTTAGGAGGAAAACTGTTTTTT

V gene: TRBV5-1
D gene: TRBD1
J gene: TRBJ1-2
clone size: few
CDR3 protein: CASSGQGDINYGYTF
CDR3 DNA: TGCGCCAGCAGCGGGCAGGGGGATATAAACTATGGCTACACCTTC

V gene: TRBV5-5
D gene: TRBD2
J gene: TRBJ2-3
clone size: NA
CDR3 protein: CASSLYPSGATDTQYF
CDR3 DNA: TGTGCCAGCAGCTTATATCCTAGCGGGGCCACAGATACGCAGTATTTT

V gene: TRBV5-1
D gene: TRBD2
J gene: TRBJ2-7
clone size: few
CDR3 protein: CASSLALAGTYEQYF
CDR3 DNA: TGCGCCAGCAGCTTGGCTCTAGCGGGAACCTACGAGCAGTACTTC

V gene: TRBV7-9
D gene: NA
J gene: TRBJ2-1
clone size: many
CDR3 protein: CASSQLARPNEQFF
CDR3 DNA: TGTGCCAGCAGCCAACTAGCTAGACCGAATGAGCAGTTCTTC

V gene: TRBV19
D gene: NA
J gene: TRBJ2-7
clone size: NA
CDR3 protein: CASSIGTTYEQYF
CDR3 DNA: TGTGCCAGTAGTATAGGCACGACCTACGAGCAGTACTTC

V gene: TRBV19
D gene: NA
J gene: TRBJ2-2
clone size: NA
CDR3 protein: CASSQGSGIRGELFF
CDR3 DNA: TGTGCCAGTAGTCAAGGGTCCGGGATCAGAGGGGAGCTGTTTTTT

V gene: TRBV6-1
D gene: TRBD2
J gene: TRBJ2-1
clone size: few
CDR3 protein: CASGDSGPRYEQFF
CDR3 DNA: TGTGCCAGCGGCGATAGCGGGCCAAGGTATGAGCAGTTCTTC

V gene: TRBV5-1
D gene: NA
J gene: TRBJ2-5
clone size: many
CDR3 protein: CASSWWVTYQETQYF
CDR3 DNA: TGCGCCAGCAGCTGGTGGGTGACGTACCAAGAGACCCAGTACTTC

V gene: TRBV7-2
D gene: TRBD1
J gene: TRBJ1-3
clone size: many
CDR3 protein: CASSNDRGGGNTIYF
CDR3 DNA: TGTGCCAGCAGCAACGACAGGGGCGGCGGAAACACCATATATTTT

V gene: TRBV29-1
D gene: NA
J gene: TRBJ2-4
clone size: NA
CDR3 protein: CSVATRELNIQYF
CDR3 DNA: TGCAGCGTTGCAACCCGGGAATTAAACATTCAGTACTTC

V gene: TRBV5-5
D gene: NA
J gene: TRBJ2-1
clone size: many
CDR3 protein: CASSFSPGYEQFF
CDR3 DNA: TGTGCCAGCAGCTTTTCACCAGGGTATGAGCAGTTCTTC

V gene: TRBV29-1
D gene: TRBD1
J gene: TRBJ1-1
clone size: few
CDR3 protein: CSAFGTGGVGDTEAFF
CDR3 DNA: TGCAGCGCCTTCGGGACAGGGGGCGTTGGAGACACTGAAGCTTTCTTT

V gene: TRBV14
D gene: NA
J gene: TRBJ2-3
clone size: few
CDR3 protein: CASSLRGAVTDTQYF
CDR3 DNA: TGTGCCAGCAGCCTTCGGGGGGCTGTCACAGATACGCAGTATTTT

V gene: TRBV12-3/TRBV12-4
D gene: TRBD1
J gene: TRBJ2-7
clone size: many
CDR3 protein: CASSSIPGQSSYEQYF
CDR3 DNA: TGTGCCAGCAGTTCTATACCGGGACAGAGCTCCTACGAGCAGTACTTC

V gene: TRBV28
D gene: TRBD1
J gene: TRBJ2-7
clone size: few
CDR3 protein: CASRATGGEYEQYF
CDR3 DNA: TGTGCCAGCAGAGCAACAGGGGGCGAATACGAGCAGTACTTC

V gene: TRBV12-3/TRBV12-4
D gene: NA
J gene: TRBJ1-3
clone size: NA
CDR3 protein: CASSLLGGFGNTIYF
CDR3 DNA: TGTGCCAGCAGTTTACTGGGAGGGTTTGGAAACACCATATATTTT

V gene: TRBV7-8
D gene: NA
J gene: TRBJ2-5
clone size: many
CDR3 protein: CASSLVGKQETQYF
CDR3 DNA: TGTGCCAGCAGCTTAGTGGGGAAACAAGAGACCCAGTACTTC

V gene: TRBV11-2
D gene: NA
J gene: TRBJ2-2
clone size: NA
CDR3 protein: CASSLGFEVTGELFF
CDR3 DNA: TGTGCCAGCAGCTTAGGTTTTGAGGTCACCGGGGAGCTGTTTTTT